The clone carrying this TCR beta chain has a handful of counts. Authors of the study amplified TCR beta CDR3 regions from RNA transcripts. HTBI primers were employed in a first-round RT-PCR of the TCR CDR3. Via MiXCR, TCRdb re-called the multiplex PCR reads, giving one row per CDR3 protein. The repertoire includes hundreds of thousands of distinct CDR3 sequences, over 35% of them detected once, and roughly 8.3% sits in the top ten. This specimen belongs to a study of T cells in Graves' hyperthyroidism and ophthalmopathy. Looked up from germline, CDR1 is SGHVS and CDR2 is FNYEAQ. The CDR3 has 14 amino acids. The germline V and J ends were trimmed by 1 base and 3 bases, with 9 bases remaining between them.

The V call is TRBV7-6, the J call TRBJ1-1; D uncertain. The receptor was derived from a young man with Graves' hyperthyroidism. The sequenced material came from blood. The CDR3, as DNA: TGTGCCAGCAGCTTAGATTCAGGATACACTGAAGCTTTCTTT. It specifies CASSLDSGYTEAFF.